These T cell receptor beta chains were read from a single sample in a study of T cells in localized non-small cell lung cancer. This table comes from immunoSEQ multiplex PCR, and its TCRdb copy is limited to in-frame clones, with some not included. Of tens of thousands of clones listed, about 86% are singletons. The sample in question was peripheral blood, obtained before any cancer treatment. Every receptor here comes from a woman aged 18 to 55 with stage III lung adenocarcinoma. Both conserved end residues are part of each CDR3. The D gene is left open where the match is weak. Not all rows give a size; the values are once, few, many and, for expanded clones, a class.

D gene	V gene	J gene	clone size	CDR3 DNA	CDR3 protein
NA	TRBV21-1	TRBJ2-2	NA	TGTGCCAGCAGCAAAGGAGGCTCCAAGAGGGGACACCCGAACACCGGGGAGCTGTTTTTT	CASSKGGSKRGHPNTGELFF
NA	TRBV30	TRBJ2-2	NA	TGTGCCGTTCCGCACAACACCGGGGAGCTGTTTTTT	CAVPHNTGELFF
TRBD2	TRBV5-4	TRBJ2-1	NA	TGTGCCAGCAGCCGGACTAGCGGGTACAATGAGCAGTTCTTC	CASSRTSGYNEQFF
TRBD1	TRBV6-6	TRBJ1-4	NA	TGTGCCAGCAGCGACAGGGGCGGGGCTCTTTTTGAAAAACTGTTTTTT	CASSDRGGALFEKLFF
NA	TRBV19	TRBJ1-4	NA	TGTGCCAGTACTCCCGGCAGGGCCCGTAATGAAAAACTGTTTTTT	CASTPGRARNEKLFF
NA	TRBV5-4	TRBJ1-1	once	TGTGCCAGCAGCCCAGGGACTGCTACACACACTGAAGCTTTCTTT	CASSPGTATHTEAFF
TRBD1	TRBV27	TRBJ2-3	NA	TGTGCCAGCAGTTCCCTGGGACAGGGGGCAGATACGCAGTATTTT	CASSSLGQGADTQYF
NA	TRBV15	TRBJ2-5	NA	TGTGCCACCAGCCAGGGCACGGAGACCCAGTACTTC	CATSQGTETQYF
TRBD1	TRBV7-9	TRBJ1-1	NA	TGTGCCAGCAGCCCTCTGACAGGGTTGGACACTGAAGCTTTCTTT	CASSPLTGLDTEAFF
TRBD1	TRBV29-1	TRBJ2-5	NA	TGCAGCGTTAGGGACAGTCAAGAGACCCAGTACTTC	CSVRDSQETQYF
TRBD2	TRBV6-6	TRBJ2-7	NA	TGTGCCAGCAGTGGACTAGCGGGCGAGCAGTACTTC	CASSGLAGEQYF
NA	TRBV7-6	TRBJ2-1	once	TGTGCCAGCAGCTTCCTTGCGGGGGCCGTAAGCTCCTACAATGAGCAGTTCTTC	CASSFLAGAVSSYNEQFF
NA	TRBV25-1	TRBJ1-2	once	TGTGCCAGCACAGACGGGGTAGAGGGCTACACCTTC	CASTDGVEGYTF
TRBD2	TRBV19	TRBJ2-1	NA	TGTGCCAGTAGTTTCCCGACTAGCGGGGGGGCTAATGAGCAGTTCTTC	CASSFPTSGGANEQFF
TRBD1	TRBV2	TRBJ1-2	NA	TGTGCCAGCAGCCCAGGGGGCCACTATGGCTACACCTTC	CASSPGGHYGYTF
TRBD2	TRBV7-2	TRBJ2-5	NA	TGTGCCAGCAGCTACGGACTAGCGGGGGCCATAATTCAAGAGACCCAGTACTTC	CASSYGLAGAIIQETQYF
NA	TRBV7-9	TRBJ2-7	NA	TGTGCCAGCAGCACCACAGACAGGGAGGTCTCCTACGAGCAGTACTTC	CASSTTDREVSYEQYF
NA	TRBV7-9	TRBJ2-7	NA	TGTGCCAGCAGCTACCGGGACCTCTACGAGCAGTACTTC	CASSYRDLYEQYF
NA	TRBV20-1	TRBJ1-2	NA	TGCAGTGCTAGGATCCCGAATGGCTACACCTTC	CSARIPNGYTF
NA	TRBV5-1	TRBJ2-5	NA	TGCGCCAGCAGCGTGACAGGATCAGCGGGAGAGACCCAGTACTTC	CASSVTGSAGETQYF
TRBD1	TRBV6-5	TRBJ1-2	NA	TGTGCCAGCAGCCCCGGGACAGCGACACGCTATGGCTACACCTTC	CASSPGTATRYGYTF
TRBD1	TRBV18	TRBJ1-3	NA	TGTGCCAGCTCACCGGACAGGGGAAACTCTGGAAACACCATATATTTT	CASSPDRGNSGNTIYF
TRBD1	TRBV13	TRBJ1-3	few	TGTGCCAGCAGCCTCAGGGGGAGCTCTGGAAACACCATATATTTT	CASSLRGSSGNTIYF
NA	TRBV2	TRBJ2-5	NA	TGTGCCAGCAGTGTTACCGGGATCCAAGAGACCCAGTACTTC	CASSVTGIQETQYF
NA	TRBV4-1	TRBJ1-1	few	TGCGCCAGCAGCCCGGGGGACGGAATGGCGAACACTGAAGCTTTCTTT	CASSPGDGMANTEAFF
TRBD1	TRBV15	TRBJ1-4	NA	TGTGCCACTAGCAGAGGACAGGTTGGCGAAAAACTGTTTTTT	CATSRGQVGEKLFF
TRBD1	TRBV5-1	TRBJ1-1	NA	TGCGCCAGCAGCTTGAGACAGGGGAACACTGAAGCTTTCTTT	CASSLRQGNTEAFF
NA	TRBV7-9	TRBJ1-3	NA	TGTGCCAGCAGCTTAGAGTCCTTCTCTGGAAACACCATATATTTT	CASSLESFSGNTIYF
NA	TRBV5-5	TRBJ2-5	NA	TGTGCCAGCAGCTCGAACAGGCTACAGGGGAGGGCCCAAGAGACCCAGTACTTC	CASSSNRLQGRAQETQYF
TRBD1	TRBV29-1	TRBJ2-7	NA	TGCAGCGCTGAGGGACAGGGTCCTTACGAGCAGTACTTC	CSAEGQGPYEQYF